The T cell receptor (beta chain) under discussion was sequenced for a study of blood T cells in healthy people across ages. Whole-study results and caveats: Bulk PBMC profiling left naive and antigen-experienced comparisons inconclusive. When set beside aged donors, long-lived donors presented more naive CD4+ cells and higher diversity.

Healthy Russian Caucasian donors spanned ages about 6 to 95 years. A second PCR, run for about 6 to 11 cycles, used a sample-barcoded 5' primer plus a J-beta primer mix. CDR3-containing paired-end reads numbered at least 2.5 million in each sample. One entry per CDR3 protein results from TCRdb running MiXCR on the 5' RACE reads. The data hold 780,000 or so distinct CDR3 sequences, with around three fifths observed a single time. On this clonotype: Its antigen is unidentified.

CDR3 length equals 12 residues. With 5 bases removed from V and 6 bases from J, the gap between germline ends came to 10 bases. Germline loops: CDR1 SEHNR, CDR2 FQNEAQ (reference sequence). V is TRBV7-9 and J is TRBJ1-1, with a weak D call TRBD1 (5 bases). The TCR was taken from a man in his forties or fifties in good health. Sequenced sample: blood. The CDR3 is CASSPGPSEAFF. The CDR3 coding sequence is TGTGCCAGCAGCCCGGGGCCTTCTGAAGCTTTCTTT. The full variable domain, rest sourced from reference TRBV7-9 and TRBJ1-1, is DTGVSQNPRHKITKRGQNVTFRCDPISEHNRLYWYRQTLGQGPEFLTYFQNEAQLEKSRLLSDRFSAERPKGSFSTLEIQRTEQGDSAMYLCASSPGPSEAFFGQGTRLTVV.